The 8 T cell receptor beta chains given below trace back to one sample, sequenced in a study of beta chain features in type 1 diabetes. The authors reverse transcribed all of the isolated RNA, so sequencing captured expressed TCRB transcripts. Clones were sequenced by immunoSEQ multiplex PCR, and TCRdb holds only the in-frame ones, with some missing. The sample yields around 450,000 clones, over 10% seen once. Sequences were obtained from naive CD4+ T cells from blood. These receptors originate from a woman under 30 in good health.

The chain joins TRBV5-1 to TRBJ2-5; D possibly matches TRBD1 or TRBD2 (6 bases each). Germline CDR1 is SGHRS and CDR2 is YFSETQ. CDR3 length: 15 amino acids. With 6 bases removed from V and 5 bases from J, the gap between germline ends came to 20 bases. The CDR3 region is CASTPFPGAVETQYF. The CDR3 DNA is TGCGCCAGCACCCCGTTTCCGGGGGCGGTGGAGACCCAGTACTTC.

This chain joins TRBV2 and TRBJ2-2; 9 bases line up with TRBD1. With 6 bases clipped from V and 8 bases from J, the junction kept 7 bases outside the gene matches. CDR3 size: 14 residues. From germline, CDR1 is SNHLY and CDR2 FYNNEI. DNA of the CDR3: TGTGCCAGCAGGGACAGGGGCCCCGCGGGGGAGCTGTTTTTT. It specifies CASRDRGPAGELFF.

The genes are TRBV4-1 and TRBJ2-2, with TRBD1 matching 8 bases. CDR1 and CDR2 (germline): MGHRA, YSYEKL. V lost 3 bases, J lost 8 bases, and 14 bases stayed unmatched. The CDR3 has 17 amino acids. The CDR3 spells CASSQALPRGLGGELFF. CDR3 DNA sequence: TGCGCCAGCAGCCAGGCCTTGCCCAGGGGGCTTGGAGGGGAGCTGTTTTTT.

V and J are TRBV9 and TRBJ1-6, with a tentative D call TRBD1 (5 bases). The V and J ends lost 4 bases and 5 bases respectively, with 13 bases between them. The germline gives CDR1 SGDLS, CDR2 YYNGEE. The CDR3 is 15 residues long. The CDR3 DNA follows: TGTGCCAGCAGCCCACCCGGGGCTGATAATTCACCCCTCCACTTT. As protein: CASSPPGADNSPLHF.

The chain combines TRBV5-1 with TRBJ2-4; no clear D. Germline lookup yields CDR1 SGHRS and CDR2 YFSETQ. The CDR3 has 14 residues. V lost 3 bases to trimming and J lost 8 bases, with 15 bases between them. The CDR3 reads CASSSGRGTDIQYF. As DNA, the CDR3 is TGCGCCAGCAGCTCAGGACGCGGAACAGACATTCAGTACTTC.

There are a few counts of this clone. This chain uses TRBV19 with TRBJ2-7; 10 positions match TRBD1. V lost 3 bases to trimming and J lost 8 bases; unmatched junction nucleotides: 4. Germline CDR1 and CDR2: LNHDA and SQIVND (reference sequence). The CDR3 is made up of 13 amino acids. The CDR3 protein is CASSIGTGDKQYF. The CDR3 region has the DNA TGTGCCAGTAGTATCGGGACAGGGGATAAGCAGTACTTC.

The V call is TRBV27, the J call TRBJ2-3, with TRBD1 identical over 7 bases. The CDR3 spans 16 residues. The germline CDR1 and CDR2 sequences are MNHEY and SMNVEV (reference sequence). Losses at the gene ends were 6 bases for V and 6 bases for J; bases not matched to a gene: 15. The CDR3 protein is CASRLFTGEPADTQYF. CDR3 sequence (DNA): TGTGCCAGCAGGCTATTCACAGGGGAACCCGCGGATACGCAGTATTTT.

This clone was recorded a few times. J is TRBJ2-7 and V is TRBV5-1, with D unresolved. Germline lookup yields CDR1 SGHRS and CDR2 YFSETQ. The V end lost 4 bases, the J end lost 3 bases, and 11 bases lay between the germline ends. This CDR3 has 13 amino acids. The CDR3 nucleotides read TGCGCCAGCAGCCCTTCCGGGCTCTACGAGCAGTACTTC. Protein: CASSPSGLYEQYF.